The rows below give T cell receptor beta chains drawn from one sample of a study of technical replicates of blood from a few donors. The data were produced by immunoSEQ multiplex PCR, yet TCRdb's version contains in-frame clones alone and is incomplete. The sample shows around 74,000 clones, approximately 83% of them seen only once. Sequenced material: PBMCs. Receptor source: a human donor in good health. Some clones in this sample may be carry-over from other donors' samples. CDR3s include the opening cysteine and the closing phenylalanine or tryptophan. D genes are given only for firm matches. The listing skips clone size in some rows; elsewhere it reads once, few, many or a size class.

once	TRBV9	TRBJ2-1	TRBD2	TGTGCCAGCAGCGTAGTGGCGGGGGGGCCCAATGAGCAGTTCTTC	CASSVVAGGPNEQFF
.	TRBV6-5	TRBJ2-5	.	TGTGCCAGCAGTTACTCGGGGGGGGGCGCGGAGACCCAGTACTTC	CASSYSGGGAETQYF
.	TRBV7-7	TRBJ2-5	TRBD2	TGTGCTAGCAGCTTAGCGGGCAGCCAAGAGACCCAGTACTTC	CASSLAGSQETQYF
.	TRBV29-1	TRBJ1-2	.	TGCAGCGTTGGAGTGGGCCCGGGCTACACCTTC	CSVGVGPGYTF
.	TRBV12-5	TRBJ1-1	TRBD1	TGTGCTAGTGGTTTGGTAGCAGGGGGAAGAATGAACACTGAAGCTTTCTTT	CASGLVAGGRMNTEAFF
.	TRBV27	TRBJ2-4	.	TGTGCCAGCAGTTTAGCGGGAGCCAAAAACATTCAGTACTTC	CASSLAGAKNIQYF
.	TRBV7-9	TRBJ1-4	.	TGTGCCAGCAGCTCAGACAGGACTAATGAAAAACTGTTTTTT	CASSSDRTNEKLFF
once	TRBV19	TRBJ1-2	.	TGTGCCAGTAATCTGGCGGGTTTGGGTTATGGCTACACCTTC	CASNLAGLGYGYTF
.	TRBV7-9	TRBJ2-7	.	TGTGCCAGCAGCCCTTTTGGCGGCGAGCAGTACTTC	CASSPFGGEQYF
.	TRBV2	TRBJ2-6	TRBD1	TGTGCCAGGACAGGGACTGGGGCCAACGTCCTGACTTTC	CARTGTGANVLTF
.	TRBV25-1	TRBJ1-3	TRBD1	TGTGCCACCGGGACAGATGGAAACACCATATATTTT	CATGTDGNTIYF
.	TRBV5-1	TRBJ2-7	TRBD1	TGCGCCAGCAGTGCCGGGACAGGCTACGAGCAGTACTTC	CASSAGTGYEQYF
.	TRBV6-4	TRBJ2-7	.	TGTGCCACCGGGGTCCCAGGGGTTAAAGCCTACGAGCAGTACTTC	CATGVPGVKAYEQYF
.	TRBV25-1	TRBJ2-2	TRBD1	TGTGCCAGCAGTGAGGACAGGGACACCGGGGAGCTGTTTTTT	CASSEDRDTGELFF
.	TRBV7-6	TRBJ2-7	TRBD1	TGTGCCAGCAGCTTAGACAGGGGTAACGAGCAGTACTTC	CASSLDRGNEQYF
.	TRBV6-6	TRBJ2-5	.	TGTGCCAGCAGTCCTTCCCAAGAGACCCAGTACTTC	CASSPSQETQYF
.	TRBV29-1	TRBJ2-1	TRBD2	TGCAGCGTTGTACTAGCGGGAGGGCCTCCCGATGAGCAGTTCTTC	CSVVLAGGPPDEQFF
.	TRBV5-6	TRBJ1-1	.	TGTGCCAGCAGCCGCAGGAACACTGAAGCTTTCTTT	CASSRRNTEAFF
few	TRBV12-5	TRBJ1-6	.	TGTGCTAGTGGTTTGGACGGAGAGGTTCATCGGGGTGTACCCCTCCACTTT	CASGLDGEVHRGVPLHF
.	TRBV13	TRBJ2-1	.	TGTGCCAGCAGCCCCCCTCTTATCGGTAGCTCCTACAATGAGCAGTTCTTC	CASSPPLIGSSYNEQFF